Shown below are 5 T cell receptor beta chains from a single sample sequenced in a study of cytomegalovirus exposure and HLA in healthy donors. Vbeta (60) and Jbeta (13) primers were used in the PCR. Generated by immunoSEQ multiplex PCR, the TCRdb table keeps only in-frame clones and is missing some. The sample yields more than 100,000 clones, 50% to 80% seen once. Material: PBMCs. These receptors originate from a woman aged 35 to 49 in good health and CMV-seropositive.

The chain is built from TRBV25-1 and TRBJ1-6, with D maybe TRBD1 (5 bases). CDR3 length: 12 residues. CDR1 and CDR2 from the germline V gene are MGHDK and SYGVNS. V was pared by 8 bases and J by 8 bases, with 10 bases between. The chain's CDR3 is CASRGGDSPLHF. The DNA of the CDR3 is TGTGCCAGCCGTGGGGGGGATTCACCCCTCCACTTT.

CDR3 in DNA: TGTGCCAGCAGCGCCGGGACTAGCGGTTACGAGCAGTACTTC. Protein product: CASSAGTSGYEQYF. The chain couples TRBV6-1 to TRBJ2-7, with TRBD2 matching 11 bases. Germline-derived CDR1 and CDR2 are MNHNS and SASEGT. CDR3 length: 14 amino acids. Germline trimming cut 6 bases from V and 4 bases from J; bases unmatched to any gene: 5.

This chain links TRBV7-6 with TRBJ2-1, with 9 bases fitting TRBD2. Germline trimming cut 3 bases from V and 10 bases from J; bases unmatched to any gene: 4. Per germline, CDR1 SGHVS and CDR2 FNYEAQ. CDR3 length: 13 residues. CDR3: CASSFPGLAEQFF. The CDR3 nucleotides are TGTGCCAGCAGCTTCCCGGGACTAGCCGAGCAGTTCTTC.

This clone was seen a handful of times. J is TRBJ2-1 and V is TRBV7-9, with TRBD2 matching 8 bases. Germline CDR1 is SEHNR and CDR2 is FQNEAQ (reference sequence). The CDR3 contains 15 residues. V shed 1 base, J shed 5 bases, and the junction held 4 bases outside the gene matches. The DNA of the CDR3 is TGTGCCAGCAGCTTAGACGGGGGGGGGCACAATGAGCAGTTCTTC. It codes for CASSLDGGGHNEQFF.

The CDR3 DNA follows: TGTGCCAGTAGTATGACAGGGCGACAGCCCCAGCATTTT. Translation gives CASSMTGRQPQHF. The genes are TRBV19 and TRBJ1-5, with TRBD1 matching over 7 bases. Trimming removed 3 bases from V and 7 bases from J; junction bases left unmatched: 3. This CDR3 contains 13 residues. Germline V gene lookup returns CDR1 LNHDA and CDR2 SQIVND (reference sequence).